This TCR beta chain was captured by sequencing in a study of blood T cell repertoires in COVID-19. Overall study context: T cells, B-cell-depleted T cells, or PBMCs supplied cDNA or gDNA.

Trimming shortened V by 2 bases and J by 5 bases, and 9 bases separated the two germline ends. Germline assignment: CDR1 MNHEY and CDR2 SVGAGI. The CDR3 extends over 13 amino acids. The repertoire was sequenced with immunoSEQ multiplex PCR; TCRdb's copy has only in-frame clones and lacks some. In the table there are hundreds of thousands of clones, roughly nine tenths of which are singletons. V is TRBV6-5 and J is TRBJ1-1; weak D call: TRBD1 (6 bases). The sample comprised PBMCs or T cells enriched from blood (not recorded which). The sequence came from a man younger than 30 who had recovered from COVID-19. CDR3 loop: CASSYTRGTEAFF. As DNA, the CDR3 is TGTGCCAGCAGTTACACCAGGGGAACTGAAGCTTTCTTT.